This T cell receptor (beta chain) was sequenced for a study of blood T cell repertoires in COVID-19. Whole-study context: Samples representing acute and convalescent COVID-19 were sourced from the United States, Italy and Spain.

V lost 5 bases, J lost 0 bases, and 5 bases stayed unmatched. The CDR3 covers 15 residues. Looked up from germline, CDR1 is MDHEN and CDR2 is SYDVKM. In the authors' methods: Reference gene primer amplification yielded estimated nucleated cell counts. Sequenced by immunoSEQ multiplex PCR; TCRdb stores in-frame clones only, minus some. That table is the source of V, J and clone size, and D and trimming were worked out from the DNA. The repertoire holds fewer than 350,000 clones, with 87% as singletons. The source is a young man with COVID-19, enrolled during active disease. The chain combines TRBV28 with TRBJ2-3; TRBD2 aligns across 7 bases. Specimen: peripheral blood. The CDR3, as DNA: TGTGCCAGCAGTAAGGGACTACTTAGCACAGATACGCAGTATTTT. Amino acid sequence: CASSKGLLSTDTQYF.